The 2 T cell receptor beta chains presented below share a single source sample, sequenced in a study of siplizumab effects on memory and regulatory T cells. The data were produced by immunoSEQ multiplex PCR, yet TCRdb's version contains in-frame clones alone and is incomplete. The sample records some 100,000 clones, 94% being singletons. Sequences were obtained from non-Treg CD4+ T cells sorted from blood. These receptors were obtained from a human donor in good health.

The CDR3 reads CAWSVMKWNGYTF. The CDR3 DNA sequence: TGTGCCTGGAGCGTCATGAAGTGGAACGGCTACACCTTC. This chain links TRBV30 with TRBJ1-2; D ambiguous. V lost 3 bases to trimming and J lost 8 bases, with 16 bases between them. The CDR3 extends over 13 amino acids. The germline CDR1 and CDR2 sequences are GTSNPN and SVGIG (reference sequence).

V usage is TRBV25-1 and J usage is TRBJ2-2; D is undetermined. The V gene lost 7 bases and the J gene lost 1 base, with 10 bases spanning the gap. There are 14 residues in the CDR3. Germline V CDR1 and CDR2: MGHDK, SYGVNS. The DNA for the CDR3 is TGTGCCAGCATCAGCTGGGGGAACACCGGGGAGCTGTTTTTT. It specifies CASISWGNTGELFF.